This T cell receptor (beta chain) stems from a study of OX40 agonist ivuxolimab in advanced cancers. Looking at the study overall: Ivuxolimab was administered intravenously to patients at 0.01 to 10 mg/kg every 2 weeks. Participants, 80% to 90% male, averaged roughly 60 years of age, ranging from roughly 20 to 80. Antecedent anti-PD-1, anti-PD-L1 or anti-CTLA-4 therapy was permissible, with around 41% having received some.

CDR1 and CDR2 from the germline V gene are SGHVS and FNYEAQ. The CDR3 loop spans 17 amino acids. The ends were cut back, 5 bases at V and 0 bases at J, with 17 bases in the middle. This table comes from immunoSEQ multiplex PCR, and its TCRdb copy is limited to in-frame clones, with some not included. Of tens of thousands of clones listed, around four fifths were seen once; the top ten hold roughly 0.69%. Study-wide findings and caveats: Doses of 0.1 to 3.0 mg/kg were accompanied by clonal expansion of CD4+ and CD8+ blood T cells by week 6.

Worth noting for this clone: Its specificity is not known.

The sequencing here drew on CD4+ or CD8+ T cells sorted from blood, taken in a trial of the OX40 agonist ivuxolimab. The chain couples TRBV7-6 to TRBJ1-5, with D uncertain. This clonotype originated in an adult with an advanced solid tumor such as melanoma, head and neck, liver or kidney cancer. CDR3 nucleotide sequence: TGTGCCAGCAGCCCCCGATCCGGGAAACTTAGCAATCAGCCCCAGCATTTT. Translating it yields CASSPRSGKLSNQPQHF. The full variable domain, with the rest looked up from reference TRBV7-6 and TRBJ1-5, is GAGVSQSPRYKVTKRGQDVALRCDPISGHVSLYWYRQALGQGPEFLTYFNYEAQQDKSGLPNDRFSAERPEGSISTLTIQRTEQRDSAMYRCASSPRSGKLSNQPQHFGDGTRLSIL.